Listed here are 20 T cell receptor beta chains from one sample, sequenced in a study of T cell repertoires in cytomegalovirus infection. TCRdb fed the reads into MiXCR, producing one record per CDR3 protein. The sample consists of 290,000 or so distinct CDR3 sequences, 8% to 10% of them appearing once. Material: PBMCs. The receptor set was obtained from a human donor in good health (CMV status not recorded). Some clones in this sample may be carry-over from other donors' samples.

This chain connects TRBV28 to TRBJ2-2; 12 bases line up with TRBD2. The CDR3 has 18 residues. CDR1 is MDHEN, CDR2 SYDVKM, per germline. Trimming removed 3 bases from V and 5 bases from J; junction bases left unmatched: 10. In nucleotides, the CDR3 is TGTGCCAGCAGTTTGCTAGCGGGGGGGCCTCGGGTAACCGGGGAGCTGTTTTTT. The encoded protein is CASSLLAGGPRVTGELFF.

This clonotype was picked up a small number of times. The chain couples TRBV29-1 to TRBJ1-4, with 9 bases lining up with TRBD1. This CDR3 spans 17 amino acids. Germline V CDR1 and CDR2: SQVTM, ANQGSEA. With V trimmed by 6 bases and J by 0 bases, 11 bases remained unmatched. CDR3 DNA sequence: TGCAGCGTCTCCTTTTGGGACAGGGTTACAACTAATGAAAAACTGTTTTTT. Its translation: CSVSFWDRVTTNEKLFF.

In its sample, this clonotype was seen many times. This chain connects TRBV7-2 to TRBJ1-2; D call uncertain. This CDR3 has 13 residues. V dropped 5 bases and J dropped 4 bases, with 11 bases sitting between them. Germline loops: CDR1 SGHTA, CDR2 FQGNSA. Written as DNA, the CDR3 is TGTGCCAGCAGCCCCCCTGGCCCCTATGGCTACACCTTC. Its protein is CASSPPGPYGYTF.

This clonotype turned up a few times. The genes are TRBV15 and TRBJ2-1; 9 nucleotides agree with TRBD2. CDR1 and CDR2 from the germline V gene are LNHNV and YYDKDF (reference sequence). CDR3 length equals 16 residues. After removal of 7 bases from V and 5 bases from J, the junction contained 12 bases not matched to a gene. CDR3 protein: CATKSAGGIPDNEQFF. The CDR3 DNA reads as TGTGCCACCAAAAGTGCGGGGGGGATACCGGACAATGAGCAGTTCTTC.

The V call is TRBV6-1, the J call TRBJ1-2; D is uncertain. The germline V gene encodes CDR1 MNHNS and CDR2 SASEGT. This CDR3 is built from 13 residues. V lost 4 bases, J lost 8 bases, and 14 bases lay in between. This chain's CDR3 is CASSVGSEGGYTF. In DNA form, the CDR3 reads TGTGCCAGCAGTGTCGGAAGCGAGGGCGGCTACACCTTC.

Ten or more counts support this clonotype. The CDR3 reads CASSLKPAPHRGPSYF. Here the CDR3 DNA reads TGTGCCAGCAGTTTAAAGCCCGCCCCTCACAGGGGACCCAGTTACTTC. V is TRBV27 and J is TRBJ2-5; TRBD1 matches at 7 bases. This CDR3 is built from 16 residues. After removal of 2 bases from V and 14 bases from J, the junction contained 20 bases not matched to a gene. Germline CDR1 MNHEY, CDR2 SMNVEV (reference sequence).

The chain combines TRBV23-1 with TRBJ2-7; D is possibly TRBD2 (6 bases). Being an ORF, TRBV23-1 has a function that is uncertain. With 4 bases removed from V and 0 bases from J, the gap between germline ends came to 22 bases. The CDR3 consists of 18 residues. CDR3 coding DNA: TGCGCCAGCAGTCCGCGCCCCGCCGGGGGTGCTAGCTCCTACGAGCAGTACGTC. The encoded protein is CASSPRPAGGASSYEQYV.

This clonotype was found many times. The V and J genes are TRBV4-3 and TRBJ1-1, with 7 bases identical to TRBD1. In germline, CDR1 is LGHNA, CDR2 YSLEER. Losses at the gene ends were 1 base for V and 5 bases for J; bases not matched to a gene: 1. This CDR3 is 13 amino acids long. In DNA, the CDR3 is TGCGCCAGCAGCCAAGTCAGGGGGACTGAAGCTTTCTTT. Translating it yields CASSQVRGTEAFF.

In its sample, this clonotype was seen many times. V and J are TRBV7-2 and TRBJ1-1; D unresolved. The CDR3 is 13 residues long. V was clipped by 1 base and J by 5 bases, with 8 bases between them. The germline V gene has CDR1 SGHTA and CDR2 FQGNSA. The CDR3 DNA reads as TGTGCCAGCAGCTTAGTGGGTATTACTGAAGCTTTCTTT. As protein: CASSLVGITEAFF.

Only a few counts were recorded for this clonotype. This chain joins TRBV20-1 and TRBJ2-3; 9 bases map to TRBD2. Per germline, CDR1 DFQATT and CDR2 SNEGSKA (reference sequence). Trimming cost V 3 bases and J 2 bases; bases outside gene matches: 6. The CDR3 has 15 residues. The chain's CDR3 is CSASVAGGTTDTQYF. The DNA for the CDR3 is TGCAGTGCTAGTGTCGCGGGGGGGACCACAGATACGCAGTATTTT.

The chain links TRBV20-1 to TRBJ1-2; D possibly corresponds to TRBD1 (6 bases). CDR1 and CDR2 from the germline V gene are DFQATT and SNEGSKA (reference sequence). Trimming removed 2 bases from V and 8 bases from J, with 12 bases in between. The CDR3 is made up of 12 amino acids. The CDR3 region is CSARQGQGGYTF. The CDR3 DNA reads TGCAGTGCTAGACAGGGGCAGGGCGGCTACACCTTC.

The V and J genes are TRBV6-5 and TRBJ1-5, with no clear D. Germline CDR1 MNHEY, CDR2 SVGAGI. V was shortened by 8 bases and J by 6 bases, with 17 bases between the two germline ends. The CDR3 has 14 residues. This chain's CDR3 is CASSLRGSRQPQHF. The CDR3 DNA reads TGTGCCAGCTCCCTACGAGGATCGCGTCAGCCCCAGCATTTT.

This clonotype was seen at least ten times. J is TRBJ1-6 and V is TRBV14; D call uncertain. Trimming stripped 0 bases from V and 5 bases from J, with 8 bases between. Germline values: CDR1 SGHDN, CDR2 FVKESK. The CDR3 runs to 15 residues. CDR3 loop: CASSQDVGNNSPLHF. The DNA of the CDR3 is TGTGCCAGCAGCCAAGATGTAGGGAATAATTCACCCCTCCACTTT.

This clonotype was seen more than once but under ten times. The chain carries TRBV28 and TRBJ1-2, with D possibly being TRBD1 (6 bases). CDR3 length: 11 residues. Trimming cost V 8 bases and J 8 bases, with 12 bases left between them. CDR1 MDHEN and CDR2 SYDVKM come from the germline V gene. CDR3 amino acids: CASVGGQGYTF. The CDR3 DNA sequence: TGTGCCAGCGTTGGGGGCCAGGGCTACACCTTC.

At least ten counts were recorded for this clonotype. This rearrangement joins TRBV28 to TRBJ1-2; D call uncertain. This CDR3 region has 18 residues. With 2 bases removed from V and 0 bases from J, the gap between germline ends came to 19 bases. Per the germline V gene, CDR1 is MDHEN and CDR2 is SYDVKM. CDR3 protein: CASSLPVRRSISNYGYTF. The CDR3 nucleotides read TGTGCCAGCAGTTTACCAGTGCGCCGATCAATTTCTAACTATGGCTACACCTTC.

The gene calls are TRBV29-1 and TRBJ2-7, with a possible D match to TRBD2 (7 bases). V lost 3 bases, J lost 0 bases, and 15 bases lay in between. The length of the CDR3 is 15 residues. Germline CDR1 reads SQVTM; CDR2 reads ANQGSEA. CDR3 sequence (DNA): TGCAGCGTTGACGGGGAGGGGGGGAGCTCCTACGAGCAGTACTTC. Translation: CSVDGEGGSSYEQYF.

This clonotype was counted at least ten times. The chain's CDR3 is CASGLGDFQPQHF. CDR3 in DNA: TGTGCTAGTGGTTTGGGGGACTTTCAGCCCCAGCATTTT. This chain joins TRBV12-5 and TRBJ1-5, with D possibly being TRBD1 (5 bases). Trimming cost V 1 base and J 6 bases, with 7 bases left between them. From germline, CDR1 is LGHNT and CDR2 FRNRAP. The CDR3 has 13 amino acids.

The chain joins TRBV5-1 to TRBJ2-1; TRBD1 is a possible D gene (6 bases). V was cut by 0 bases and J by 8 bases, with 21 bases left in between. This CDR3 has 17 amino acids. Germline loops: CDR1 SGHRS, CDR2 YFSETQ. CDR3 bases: TGCGCCAGCAGCTTGGGACAGGCAATATTCACCTTCGATGAGCAGTTCTTC. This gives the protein CASSLGQAIFTFDEQFF.

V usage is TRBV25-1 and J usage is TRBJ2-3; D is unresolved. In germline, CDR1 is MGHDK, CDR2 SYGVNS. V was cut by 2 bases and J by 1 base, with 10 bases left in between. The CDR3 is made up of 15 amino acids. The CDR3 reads CASSENNIGTDTQYF. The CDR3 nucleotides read TGTGCCAGCAGTGAAAACAATATCGGCACAGATACGCAGTATTTT.

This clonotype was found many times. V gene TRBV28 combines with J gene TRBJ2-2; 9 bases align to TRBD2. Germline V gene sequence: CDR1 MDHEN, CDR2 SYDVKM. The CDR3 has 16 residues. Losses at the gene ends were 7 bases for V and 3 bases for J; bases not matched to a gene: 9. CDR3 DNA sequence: TGTGCCAGCAACGATAGCGGGGGAACCGACACCGGGGAGCTGTTTTTT. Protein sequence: CASNDSGGTDTGELFF.